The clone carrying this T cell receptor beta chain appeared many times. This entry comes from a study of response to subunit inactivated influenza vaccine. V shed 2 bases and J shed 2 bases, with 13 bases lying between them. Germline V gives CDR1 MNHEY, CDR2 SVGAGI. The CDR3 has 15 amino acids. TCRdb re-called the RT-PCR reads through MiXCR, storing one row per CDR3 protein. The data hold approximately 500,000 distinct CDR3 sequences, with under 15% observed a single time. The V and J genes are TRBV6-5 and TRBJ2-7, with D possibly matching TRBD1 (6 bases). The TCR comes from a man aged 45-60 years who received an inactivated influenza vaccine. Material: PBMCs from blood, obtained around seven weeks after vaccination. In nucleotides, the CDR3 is TGTGCCAGCAGTTACGGGACACCAGGAGCCTACGAGCAGTACTTC. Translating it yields CASSYGTPGAYEQYF.